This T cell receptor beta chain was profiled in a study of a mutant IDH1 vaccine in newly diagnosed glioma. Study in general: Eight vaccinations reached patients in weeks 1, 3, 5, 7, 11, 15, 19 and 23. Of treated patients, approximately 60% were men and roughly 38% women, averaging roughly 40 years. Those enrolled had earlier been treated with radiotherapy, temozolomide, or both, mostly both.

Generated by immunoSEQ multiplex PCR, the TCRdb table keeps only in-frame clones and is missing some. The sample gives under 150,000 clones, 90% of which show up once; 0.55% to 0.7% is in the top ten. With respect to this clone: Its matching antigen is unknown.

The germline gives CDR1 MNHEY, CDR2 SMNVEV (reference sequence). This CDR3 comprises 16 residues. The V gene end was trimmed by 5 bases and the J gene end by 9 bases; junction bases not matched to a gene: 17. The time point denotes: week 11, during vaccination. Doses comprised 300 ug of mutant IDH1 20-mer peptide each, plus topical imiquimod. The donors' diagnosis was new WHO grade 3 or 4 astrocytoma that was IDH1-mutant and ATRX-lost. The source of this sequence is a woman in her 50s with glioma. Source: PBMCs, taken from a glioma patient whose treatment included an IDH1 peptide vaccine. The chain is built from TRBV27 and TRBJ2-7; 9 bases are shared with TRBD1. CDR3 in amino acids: CASSIITGTGSSVQYF. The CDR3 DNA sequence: TGTGCCAGCAGTATCATAACCGGGACAGGGTCATCGGTGCAGTACTTC.